The clone carrying this T cell receptor beta chain was detected a few times. Its specificity is unknown. This specimen belongs to a study of human T cells and chemical hapten exposure. As originally analysed: TCRs per sample had a median of 95,638 and ranged from 23,224 to 690,600. A single record per CDR3 protein comes from TCRdb applying MiXCR to the RACE reads. These V and J calls derive from TCRdb rather than the authors' analysis. The sample lists 110,000 or so distinct CDR3 sequences; under 40% were seen once. Losses at the gene ends were 3 bases for V and 4 bases for J; bases not matched to a gene: 4. Germline V gene sequence: CDR1 KGHSH, CDR2 LQKENI. CDR3 length: 14 amino acids. Overall study results and limits: Compared to controls, expanded TCRs made significantly more large clusters of similar CDR3s.

The sample's time point: patch test 3, about 24 weeks after DPC sensitization. Treatment defined: therapeutic diphenylcyclopropenone sensitization with weekly scalp DPC. This sequence originates from a man aged 35-49 years with alopecia areata. Some clones in this sample may be carry-over from other donors' samples. The sequences come from whole blood, collected in connection with sensitization to the hapten diphenylcyclopropenone (DPC). The V and J genes are TRBV18 and TRBJ2-5; 8 positions match TRBD1. CDR3 bases: TGTGCCAGCTCACCTACAGGGGGAAGAGAGACCCAGTACTTC. Translated: CASSPTGGRETQYF.